These T cell receptor beta chains were read from a single sample in a study of radiotherapy plus CTLA-4 blockade in lung cancer. Measured with immunoSEQ multiplex PCR; TCRdb has only the in-frame clones, and not every one. The table has roughly 78,000 clones, roughly 75% seen once; the top ten hold more than 7%. Material: peripheral blood, obtained from a patient treated with radiotherapy plus ipilimumab. The receptors shown here come from a human donor with non-small cell lung cancer who had a complete response to radiotherapy plus ipilimumab. CDR3s include the opening cysteine and the closing phenylalanine or tryptophan. Each record gives: J gene, clone size, V gene, D gene, CDR3 DNA, CDR3 protein. The D gene is left open where the match is weak. Only some rows state a clone size, as once, few, many or a class for expanded clones.

TRBJ2-5 | NA | TRBV5-8 | NA | TGTGCCAGCACCCCCTCCCGGGGAGGATGGGAGACCCAGTACTTC | CASTPSRGGWETQYF
TRBJ1-1 | few | TRBV5-4 | NA | TGTGCCAGCAGCTTGGGGCAGGGAGGGAACACTGAAGCTTTCTTT | CASSLGQGGNTEAFF
TRBJ2-5 | few | TRBV5-4 | TRBD1 | TGTGCCAGCAGCTTGACAGGGGTACAGGAGACCCAGTACTTC | CASSLTGVQETQYF
TRBJ2-1 | NA | TRBV6-5 | NA | NA | CASSYFGNDRIQFF
TRBJ2-3 | NA | TRBV19 | TRBD1 | TGTGCCAGTAGTATCGACAGGGAGAGGGCAGATACGCAGTATTTT | CASSIDRERADTQYF
TRBJ2-5 | NA | TRBV5-1 | NA | TGCGCCAGCAGTTTTTCGTACCAAGAGACCCAGTACTTC | CASSFSYQETQYF
TRBJ1-4 | NA | TRBV27 | TRBD1 | TGTGCCAGCAGTCCTTCTCAGGGGGCTATTGAAAAACTGTTTTTT | CASSPSQGAIEKLFF
TRBJ2-5 | NA | TRBV18 | NA | TGTGCCAGCTCACCTCGGGACACCCCAGGGGAGACCCAGTACTTC | CASSPRDTPGETQYF
TRBJ1-3 | few | TRBV6-5 | TRBD1 | TGTGCCAGCAGTTTGGACAGGGCGACCTCTGGAAACACCATATATTTT | CASSLDRATSGNTIYF
TRBJ1-2 | NA | TRBV28 | NA | TGTGCCAGCCTTACCTCACTGGGAGAAGGCTATGGCTACACCTTC | CASLTSLGEGYGYTF
TRBJ2-2 | NA | TRBV7-2 | NA | TGTGCCAGCAGCTTAGTGGCTAACACCGGGGAGCTGTTTTTT | CASSLVANTGELFF
TRBJ2-7 | NA | TRBV7-6 | NA | TGTGCCAGCAGCCCCGGACCGAACTACGAGCAGTACTTC | CASSPGPNYEQYF
TRBJ2-5 | NA | TRBV7-2 | NA | TGTGCCAGCAGCTTAATGAGAGAGGAGACCCAGTACTTC | CASSLMREETQYF
TRBJ1-3 | NA | TRBV4-1 | NA | TGCGCCAGCAGCCAAGATTCAGAAAACACCATATATTTT | CASSQDSENTIYF
TRBJ1-5 | NA | TRBV18 | NA | TGTGCCAGCTCAATAGGGGTCGGACAGCCCCAGCATTTT | CASSIGVGQPQHF
TRBJ2-3 | NA | TRBV7-9 | NA | TGTGCCAGCAGCTCGGGTTGGGGCGAGACAGATACGCAGTATTTT | CASSSGWGETDTQYF
TRBJ2-7 | medium-sized | TRBV6-5 | NA | TGTGCCAGCAATCACGGCTACGAGCAGTACTTC | CASNHGYEQYF
TRBJ2-1 | NA | TRBV5-1 | NA | TGCGCCAGCAGCAGTTCTAGCAGCTCCTACAATGAGCAGTTCTTC | CASSSSSSSYNEQFF
TRBJ2-3 | once | TRBV15 | TRBD1 | TGTGCCACCAGCAGGGCCTTCGGGACAGATCTCACAGATACGCAGTATTTT | CATSRAFGTDLTDTQYF
TRBJ1-6 | NA | TRBV2 | NA | TGTGCCAGCAGCGATAGTCCCAGGGGAGTTAATTCACCCCTCCACTTT | CASSDSPRGVNSPLHF
TRBJ1-2 | NA | TRBV19 | NA | TGTGCCAGTAGTAACCGGGACACCTCTAACTATGGCTACACCTTC | CASSNRDTSNYGYTF
TRBJ2-2 | NA | TRBV30 | NA | TGTGCCTGGAGTGCCCGGAGGTCGTACACCGGGGAGCTGTTTTTT | CAWSARRSYTGELFF
TRBJ2-1 | few | TRBV7-7 | TRBD2 | TGTGCTAGCAGCTTTCGACTAGCGGGAGTCTATGAGCAGTTCTTC | CASSFRLAGVYEQFF
TRBJ1-2 | NA | TRBV5-1 | NA | TGCGCCAGCAGCTTCGGGACGGGGAACTATGGCTACACCTTC | CASSFGTGNYGYTF
TRBJ1-4 | NA | TRBV18 | NA | TGTGCCAGCTCACCGGGGGCGAGGGAAAAACTGTTTTTT | CASSPGAREKLFF
TRBJ2-5 | NA | TRBV5-6 | NA | TGTGCCAGCAGTCTCCAAGAGACCCAGTACTTC | CASSLQETQYF
TRBJ2-2 | NA | TRBV19 | TRBD1 | TGTGCCAGTAGGTCCGGGACAGGGATCCTTGGGGAGCTGTTTTTT | CASRSGTGILGELFF
TRBJ2-2 | NA | TRBV29-1 | NA | TGCAGCGTTGATCGCGGGCTGAACACCGGGGAGCTGTTTTTT | CSVDRGLNTGELFF
TRBJ2-1 | NA | TRBV7-9 | TRBD2 | TGTGCCAGCAGCCCTACCGGGCGGGAGGGATACAATGAGCAGTTCTTC | CASSPTGREGYNEQFF
TRBJ1-2 | NA | TRBV6-5 | NA | TGTGCCAGCAGTGTGGGGACTGGATTCTATGGTTACACCTTC | CASSVGTGFYGYTF
TRBJ1-2 | NA | TRBV19 | TRBD1 | TGTGCCAGTCAGGGGGACATGGACTATGGCTACACCTTC | CASQGDMDYGYTF
TRBJ2-4 | NA | TRBV19 | NA | TGTGCCAGTAGTAACCGGGACTTCTACATTCAGTACTTC | CASSNRDFYIQYF
TRBJ1-1 | NA | TRBV9 | NA | TGTGCCAGCAGCGGGAATAGGAAGAACACTGAAGCTTTCTTT | CASSGNRKNTEAFF
TRBJ2-1 | NA | TRBV13 | NA | TGTGCCAGCAGCTTAGTGGGGGGTCTGTCCTACAATGAGCAGTTCTTC | CASSLVGGLSYNEQFF
TRBJ2-3 | NA | TRBV7-9 | NA | TGTGCCAGCAGCCCATCGATAGGAGGGGAGAGCACAGATACGCAGTATTTT | CASSPSIGGESTDTQYF
TRBJ2-1 | many | TRBV9 | TRBD2 | TGTGCCAGCAGCGTAGGAACGGGAGGGAATCCCAATGAGCAGTTCTTC | CASSVGTGGNPNEQFF
TRBJ2-7 | NA | TRBV7-2 | NA | TGTGCCAGCAGCGGGAGCTCCTACGAGCAGTACTTC | CASSGSSYEQYF
TRBJ2-1 | NA | TRBV25-1 | NA | TGTGCCAGCAGTGAAGGGTTTTCCTACAATGAGCAGTTCTTC | CASSEGFSYNEQFF
TRBJ1-1 | few | TRBV10-2 | NA | TGCGCCAGCAGTGTCCAGAACACTGAAGCTTTCTTT | CASSVQNTEAFF
TRBJ1-5 | NA | TRBV7-6 | TRBD1 | TGTGCCAGCAGCTTAGCACCTCACAGGGGAGGGAGCAATCAGCCCCAGCATTTT | CASSLAPHRGGSNQPQHF
TRBJ2-3 | NA | TRBV6-5 | TRBD2 | TGTGCCAGCAGACTTAGCGGGCTTCCCACAGATACGCAGTATTTT | CASRLSGLPTDTQYF
TRBJ2-5 | NA | TRBV18 | NA | TGTGCCAGCTCAGAACAAGAGACCCAGTACTTC | CASSEQETQYF
TRBJ2-3 | NA | TRBV7-2 | NA | TGTGCCAGCAGCTTAGTGTCAGGGGCGTCGCCAGATACGCAGTATTTT | CASSLVSGASPDTQYF
TRBJ1-1 | NA | TRBV20-1 | NA | TGCAGTGCGAGACGGAACACTGAAGCTTTCTTT | CSARRNTEAFF
TRBJ2-7 | few | TRBV5-1 | NA | TGCGCCAGCAGCTCCGACGGCGGGAACTACGAGCAGTACTTC | CASSSDGGNYEQYF
TRBJ2-2 | NA | TRBV18 | TRBD1 | TGTGCCAGCTCACCGAGGGACAGTCACACCGGGGAGCTGTTTTTT | CASSPRDSHTGELFF
TRBJ2-3 | once | TRBV5-1 | NA | TGCGCCAGCAGCGATGCGAGCGGTCCCCGAGGTACGCAGTATTTT | CASSDASGPRGTQYF